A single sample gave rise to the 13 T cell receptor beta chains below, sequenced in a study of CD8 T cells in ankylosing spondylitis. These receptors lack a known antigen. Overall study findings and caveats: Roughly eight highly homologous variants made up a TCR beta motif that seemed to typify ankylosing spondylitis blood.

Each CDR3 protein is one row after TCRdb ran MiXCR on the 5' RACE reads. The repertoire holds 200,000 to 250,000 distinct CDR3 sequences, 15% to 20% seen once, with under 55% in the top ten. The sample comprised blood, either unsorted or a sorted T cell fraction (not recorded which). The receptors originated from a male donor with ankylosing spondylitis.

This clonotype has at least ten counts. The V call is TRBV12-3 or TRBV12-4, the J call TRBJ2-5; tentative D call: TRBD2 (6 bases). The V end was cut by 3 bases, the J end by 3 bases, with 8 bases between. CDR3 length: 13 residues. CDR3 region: CASSLGTEETQYF. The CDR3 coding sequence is TGTGCCAGCAGTTTGGGGACTGAAGAGACCCAGTACTTC.

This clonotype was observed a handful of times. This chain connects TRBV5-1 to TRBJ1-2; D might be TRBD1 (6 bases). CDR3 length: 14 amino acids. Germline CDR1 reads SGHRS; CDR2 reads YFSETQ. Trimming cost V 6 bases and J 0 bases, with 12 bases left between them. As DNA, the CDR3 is TGCGCCAGCACCCGAGGGGGAACTAACTATGGCTACACCTTC. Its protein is CASTRGGTNYGYTF.

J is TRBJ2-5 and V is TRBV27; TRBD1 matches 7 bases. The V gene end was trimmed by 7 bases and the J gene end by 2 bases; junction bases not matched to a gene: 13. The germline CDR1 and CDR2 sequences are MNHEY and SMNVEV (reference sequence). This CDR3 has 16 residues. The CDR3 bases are TGTGCCAGCAAGTCGATCGACAGGGTGCCGCAAGAGACCCAGTACTTC. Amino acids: CASKSIDRVPQETQYF.

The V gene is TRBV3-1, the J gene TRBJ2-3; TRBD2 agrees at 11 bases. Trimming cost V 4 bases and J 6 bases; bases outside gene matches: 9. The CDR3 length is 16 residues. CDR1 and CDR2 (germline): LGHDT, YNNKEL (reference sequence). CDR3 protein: CASSPTSGIRGDTQYF. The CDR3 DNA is TGTGCCAGCAGCCCGACTAGCGGGATTCGGGGGGATACGCAGTATTTT.

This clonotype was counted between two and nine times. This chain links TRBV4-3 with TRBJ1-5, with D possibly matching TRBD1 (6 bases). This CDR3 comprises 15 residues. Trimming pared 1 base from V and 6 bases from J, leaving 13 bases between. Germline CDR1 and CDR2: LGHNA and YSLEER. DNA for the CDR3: TGCGCCAGCAGCCAAGGTACAGGGTTTGCTCAGCCCCAGCATTTT. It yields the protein CASSQGTGFAQPQHF.

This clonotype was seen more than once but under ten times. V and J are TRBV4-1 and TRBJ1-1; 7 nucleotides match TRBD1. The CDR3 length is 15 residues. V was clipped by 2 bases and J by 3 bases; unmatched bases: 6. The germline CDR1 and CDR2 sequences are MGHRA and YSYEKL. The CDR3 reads CASSQPGGEDTEAFF. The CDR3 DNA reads TGCGCCAGCAGCCAACCAGGGGGTGAGGACACTGAAGCTTTCTTT.

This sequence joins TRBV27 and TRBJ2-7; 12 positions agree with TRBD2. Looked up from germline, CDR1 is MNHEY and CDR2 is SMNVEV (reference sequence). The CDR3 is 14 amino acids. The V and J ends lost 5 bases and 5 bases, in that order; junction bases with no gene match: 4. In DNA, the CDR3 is TGTGCCAGCAGTCCCGGGACTAGCGGGCACGAGCAGTACTTC. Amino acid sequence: CASSPGTSGHEQYF.

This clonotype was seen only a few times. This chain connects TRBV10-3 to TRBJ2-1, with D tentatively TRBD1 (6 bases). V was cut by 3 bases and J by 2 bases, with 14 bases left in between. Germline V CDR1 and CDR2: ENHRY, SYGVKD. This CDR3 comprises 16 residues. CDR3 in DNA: TGTGCCATCAGTGACCCGACAGGAAAGACCTACAATGAGCAGTTCTTC. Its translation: CAISDPTGKTYNEQFF.

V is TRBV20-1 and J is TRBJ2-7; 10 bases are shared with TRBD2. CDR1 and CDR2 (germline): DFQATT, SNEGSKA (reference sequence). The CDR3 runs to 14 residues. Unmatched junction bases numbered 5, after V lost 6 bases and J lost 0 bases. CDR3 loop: CSASASGGSYEQYF. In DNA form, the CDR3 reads TGCAGTGCGAGCGCTAGCGGGGGCTCCTACGAGCAGTACTTC.

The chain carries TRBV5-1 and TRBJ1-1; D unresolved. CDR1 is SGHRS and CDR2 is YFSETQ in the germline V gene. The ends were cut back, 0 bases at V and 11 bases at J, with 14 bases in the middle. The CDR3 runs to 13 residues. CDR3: CASSLEDSYLAFF. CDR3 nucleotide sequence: TGCGCCAGCAGCTTGGAAGACTCCTATCTGGCTTTCTTT.

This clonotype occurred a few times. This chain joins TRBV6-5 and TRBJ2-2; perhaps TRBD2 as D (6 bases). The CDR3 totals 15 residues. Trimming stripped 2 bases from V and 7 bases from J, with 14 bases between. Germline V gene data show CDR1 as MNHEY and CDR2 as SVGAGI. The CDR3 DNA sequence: TGTGCCAGCAGTTACGACCCAGCGGGCGTCGGGGAGCTGTTTTTT. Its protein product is CASSYDPAGVGELFF.

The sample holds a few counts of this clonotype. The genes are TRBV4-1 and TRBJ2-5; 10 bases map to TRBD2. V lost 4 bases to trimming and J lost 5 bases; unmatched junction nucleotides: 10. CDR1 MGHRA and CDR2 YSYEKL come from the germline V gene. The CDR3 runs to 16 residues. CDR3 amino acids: CASSPQAGGPFETQYF. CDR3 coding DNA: TGCGCCAGCAGCCCCCAAGCGGGAGGGCCGTTCGAGACCCAGTACTTC.

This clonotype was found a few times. In nucleotides, the CDR3 is TGTGCCACCAGCAGAGATGGGTACGGCCTTACTGAAGCTTTCTTT. Protein sequence: CATSRDGYGLTEAFF. The chain joins TRBV15 to TRBJ1-1; D remains ambiguous. There are 15 residues in the CDR3. Trimming removed 0 bases from V and 5 bases from J, with 13 bases in between. The V gene's germline CDR1 is LNHNV and CDR2 YYDKDF (reference sequence).